What follows are 8 T cell receptor beta chains derived from one specimen sequenced in a study of shared clonotypes between healthy human individuals. The protocol was immunoSEQ multiplex PCR, while the TCRdb copy is restricted to in-frame clones and leaves out a portion. This sample has around 450,000 clones; roughly 80% occur once, and the top ten carry roughly an eighth. Source material: PBMCs. Source of these receptors: a woman between 40 and 50 years old in good health. Some clones in this sample may be carry-over from other donors' samples.

CDR3 bases: TGTGCCAGTAGCCAGACAGGGGGCTATCAGCCCCAGCATTTT. It yields the protein CASSQTGGYQPQHF. The chain is built from TRBV19 and TRBJ1-5; TRBD1 agrees at 10 bases. CDR1 is LNHDA, CDR2 SQIVND, per germline (reference sequence). The CDR3 runs to 14 residues. After removal of 6 bases from V and 5 bases from J, the junction contained 4 bases not matched to a gene.

The V gene is TRBV7-7, the J gene TRBJ1-5, with D uncertain. Germline V gene lookup returns CDR1 SSHAT and CDR2 FNYEAQ (reference sequence). This CDR3 is built from 13 residues. The ends were cut back, 1 base at V and 3 bases at J, with 4 bases in the middle. CDR3: CASSLDVNQPQHF. In DNA form, the CDR3 reads TGTGCCAGCAGCTTAGACGTCAATCAGCCCCAGCATTTT.

The CDR3 coding sequence is TGTGCCAGCAGTTACCAGCGGGATCCAGATACGCAGTATTTT. Translating gives CASSYQRDPDTQYF. This chain uses TRBV6-6 with TRBJ2-3; 7 bases align to TRBD2. CDR3 length equals 14 residues. The ends lost 2 bases at V and 4 bases at J; junction bases unmatched: 3. Per the germline V gene, CDR1 is MNHNY and CDR2 is SVGAGI (reference sequence).

The V gene is TRBV9, the J gene TRBJ2-7, with D possibly TRBD1 on 5 matching bases. This CDR3 has 14 amino acids. The germline gives CDR1 SGDLS, CDR2 YYNGEE. Trimming removed 3 bases at V and 0 bases at J, with 10 bases between. The chain's CDR3 is CASSASTASYEQYF. CDR3 bases: TGTGCCAGCAGCGCCTCGACAGCCTCCTACGAGCAGTACTTC.

The genes are TRBV2 and TRBJ2-7; no clear D gene. Trimming took 0 bases from V and 7 from J, leaving 7 bases between them. CDR1 and CDR2 from the germline V gene are SNHLY and FYNNEI. CDR3 length: 12 residues. The DNA of the CDR3 is TGTGCCAGCAGTGAAGCTCGGCGGGAGCAGTACTTC. Translated, it gives CASSEARREQYF.

V gene TRBV9 combines with J gene TRBJ2-5, with 10 bases fitting TRBD2. Germline CDR1 reads SGDLS; CDR2 reads YYNGEE. This CDR3 contains 15 residues. J gave up 4 bases and V 3 bases, and 6 bases lay outside the gene matches. The CDR3 nucleotides read TGTGCCAGCAGCGGATCTAGCGGGAGAGGAGAGACCCAGTACTTC. It codes for CASSGSSGRGETQYF.

This clone came up once. The V gene is TRBV19, the J gene TRBJ2-1, with a tentative D call TRBD2 (6 bases). Looked up from germline, CDR1 is LNHDA and CDR2 is SQIVND (reference sequence). The CDR3 contains 14 residues. V gave up 5 bases and J gave up 4 bases, with 12 bases separating them. The CDR3 sequence is CASSRDSGYNEQFF. The CDR3 DNA follows: TGTGCCAGTAGTCGGGACTCAGGGTACAATGAGCAGTTCTTC. The whole variable domain, remainder taken from reference TRBV19 and TRBJ2-1, is DGGITQSPKYLFRKEGQNVTLSCEQNLNHDAMYWYRQDPGQGLRLIYYSQIVNDFQKGDIAEGYSVSREKKESFPLTVTSAQKNPTAFYLCASSRDSGYNEQFFGPGTRLTVL.

CDR3 sequence (DNA): TGTGCCAGCAGCTTGGCGCCGAGGGTCGAGCAGTACTTC. Amino acid sequence: CASSLAPRVEQYF. The chain carries TRBV5-4 and TRBJ2-7; TRBD2 is a possible D gene (5 bases). The CDR3 spans 13 residues. The V gene lost 0 bases and the J gene lost 6 bases, with 10 bases spanning the gap. Per the germline V gene, CDR1 is SGHNT and CDR2 is YYREEE (reference sequence).